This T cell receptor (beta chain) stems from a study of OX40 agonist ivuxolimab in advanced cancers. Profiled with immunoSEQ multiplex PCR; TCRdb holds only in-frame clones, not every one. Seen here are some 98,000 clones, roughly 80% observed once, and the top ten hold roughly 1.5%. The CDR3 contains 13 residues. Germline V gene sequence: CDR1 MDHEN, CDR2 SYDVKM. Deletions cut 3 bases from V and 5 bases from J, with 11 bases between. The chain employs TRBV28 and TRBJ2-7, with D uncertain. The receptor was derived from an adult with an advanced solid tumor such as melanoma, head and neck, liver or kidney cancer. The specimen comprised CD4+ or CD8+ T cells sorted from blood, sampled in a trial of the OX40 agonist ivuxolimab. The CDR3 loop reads CASSFTTPHEQYF. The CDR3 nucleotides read TGTGCCAGCAGTTTCACTACCCCCCACGAGCAGTACTTC. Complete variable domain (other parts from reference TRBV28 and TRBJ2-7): DVKVTQSSRYLVKRTGEKVFLECVQDMDHENMFWYRQDPGLGLRLIYFSYDVKMKEKGDIPEGYSVSREKKERFSLILESASTNQTSMYLCASSFTTPHEQYFGPGTRLTVT.